A selection of T cell receptor beta chains follows, all from one sample in a study of cytomegalovirus exposure and HLA in healthy donors. Only in-frame clones appear in the TCRdb table, and some are missing; sequencing was by immunoSEQ multiplex PCR. This sample has about 190,000 clones, with 84% found just once. Source material: PBMCs. These receptors all come from a woman between 45 and 60 years old in good health and CMV-seropositive. CDR3s include the opening cysteine and the closing phenylalanine or tryptophan. A D gene is named only where the DNA matches it firmly. The size entry is marked missing in some rows and otherwise reads once, few, many or a size class.

v_gene	d_gene	j_gene	abundance	CDR3aa	CDR3nt
TRBV21-1	.	TRBJ2-1	.	CASSKTASPYNEQFF	TGTGCCAGCAGCAAAACAGCCAGTCCCTACAATGAGCAGTTCTTC
TRBV21-1	.	TRBJ2-1	.	CASRGPIGLAGYNEQFF	TGTGCCAGCAGGGGGCCGATTGGACTAGCGGGGTACAATGAGCAGTTCTTC
TRBV11-1	.	TRBJ2-5	.	CASSRGLQQREETQYF	TGTGCCAGCAGTCGCGGACTCCAGCAGAGGGAAGAGACCCAGTACTTC
TRBV7-3	.	TRBJ1-1	.	CASSWTPSTEAFF	TGTGCCAGCAGCTGGACACCATCAACTGAAGCTTTCTTT
TRBV19	TRBD1	TRBJ1-3	.	CASMGQGAGNTIYF	TGTGCCAGTATGGGGCAGGGGGCTGGAAACACCATATATTTT
TRBV5-1	TRBD1	TRBJ2-5	.	CASSSMTGEETQYF	TGCGCCAGCAGCTCCATGACAGGGGAAGAGACCCAGTACTTC
TRBV7-9	TRBD1	TRBJ1-1	.	CASSPRTGETEAFF	TGTGCCAGCAGCCCCAGGACAGGGGAGACTGAAGCTTTCTTT
TRBV7-3	.	TRBJ1-3	few	CASSLDSSGNTIYF	TGTGCCAGCAGCTTAGACAGCTCTGGAAACACCATATATTTT
TRBV9	TRBD1	TRBJ2-1	.	CASSVSGDRDNEQFF	TGTGCCAGCAGCGTAAGTGGGGACAGGGACAATGAGCAGTTCTTC
TRBV5-4	.	TRBJ1-1	.	CASSLRGVVTEAFF	TGTGCCAGCAGCTTGCGGGGGGTGGTGACTGAAGCTTTCTTT
TRBV4-1	TRBD2	TRBJ2-2	.	CASSQDGGIAGELFF	TGCGCCAGCAGCCAAGACGGGGGGATTGCCGGGGAGCTGTTTTTT
TRBV7-3	.	TRBJ1-1	.	CASSLRPGGGNTEAFF	TGTGCCAGCAGCTTACGACCGGGGGGTGGGAACACTGAAGCTTTCTTT
TRBV5-4	.	TRBJ2-7	.	CATPDSYAYEQYF	TGTGCCACACCGGACAGTTATGCCTACGAGCAGTACTTC
TRBV11-2	.	TRBJ1-1	.	CASSSRYIPNTEAFF	TGTGCCAGCAGCTCGAGGTACATTCCTAACACTGAAGCTTTCTTT
TRBV18	TRBD1	TRBJ2-6	.	CASSPVGTGGSGANVLTF	TGTGCCAGCTCACCAGTGGGGACAGGGGGCAGCGGGGCCAACGTCCTGACTTTC
TRBV4-2	.	TRBJ2-5	.	CASSPRAGTSAETQYF	TGTGCCAGCAGCCCCCGGGCGGGTACTTCTGCCGAGACCCAGTACTTC
TRBV10-3	.	TRBJ2-1	.	CAIRQAGTYNEQFF	TGTGCCATCAGGCAGGCGGGTACCTACAATGAGCAGTTCTTC
TRBV4-3	.	TRBJ2-7	once	CASSQGVGALYEQYF	TGCGCCAGCAGCCAAGGGGTGGGGGCCCTCTACGAGCAGTACTTC
TRBV10-3	TRBD1	TRBJ1-2	.	CAISNGTGGTNYGYTF	TGTGCCATATCCAACGGGACAGGGGGGACAAACTATGGCTACACCTTC
TRBV5-4	.	TRBJ2-7	.	CASSPGGPNEQYF	TGTGCCAGCAGCCCGGGGGGCCCCAACGAGCAGTACTTC
TRBV7-3	.	TRBJ2-1	.	CASSLTSDNEQFF	TGTGCCAGCAGCTTAACGTCAGATAATGAGCAGTTCTTC
TRBV25-1	TRBD2	TRBJ2-2	.	CASSIRGVLSGELFF	TGTGCCAGCAGCATTCGGGGGGTGTTATCCGGGGAGCTGTTTTTT
TRBV5-5	.	TRBJ1-6	once	CASSMERGGWSPLHF	TGTGCCAGCAGCATGGAACGGGGGGGCTGGTCACCCCTCCACTTT
TRBV27	TRBD1	TRBJ2-7	.	CASSLGTGGLRYEQYF	TGTGCCAGCAGTTTGGGGACAGGGGGTCTTCGTTACGAGCAGTACTTC
TRBV9	TRBD2	TRBJ2-2	.	CASSAGTSRGREELFF	TGTGCCAGCAGCGCCGGGACTAGCAGGGGTAGAGAGGAGCTGTTTTTT
TRBV7-2	.	TRBJ2-1	once	CASSPVFETANNEQFF	TGTGCCAGCAGCCCCGTATTCGAGACAGCGAACAATGAGCAGTTCTTC
TRBV7-9	.	TRBJ2-7	once	CASSLAGSVSAHEQYF	TGTGCCAGCAGCTTAGCGGGCTCCGTGTCAGCCCACGAGCAGTACTTC
TRBV18	.	TRBJ1-5	.	CASQMKDSRNQPQHF	TGTGCCAGCCAAATGAAGGACAGCCGCAATCAGCCCCAGCATTTT
TRBV7-2	.	TRBJ2-4	.	CASGGLAKNIQYF	TGTGCCAGCGGTGGACTAGCCAAAAACATTCAGTACTTC
TRBV19	.	TRBJ1-5	.	CASSGGNSNQPQHF	TGTGCCAGTAGTGGAGGGAATAGCAATCAGCCCCAGCATTTT
TRBV28	TRBD1	TRBJ1-6	.	CASSLKGVTGEKSPLHF	TGTGCCAGCAGTTTAAAAGGGGTCACAGGGGAAAAATCACCCCTCCACTTT
TRBV7-3	.	TRBJ1-5	.	CASSLAHQPQHF	TGTGCCAGCAGCTTAGCGCATCAGCCCCAGCATTTT
TRBV6-6	.	TRBJ1-6	.	CASTDSDYNSPLHF	TGTGCCAGCACTGACAGCGACTATAATTCACCCCTCCACTTT
TRBV9	TRBD1	TRBJ2-7	.	CASSTGTGGYEQYF	TGTGCCAGCAGCACTGGGACAGGGGGCTACGAGCAGTACTTC
TRBV4-1	TRBD2	TRBJ2-5	.	CASSQGTSGGQETQYF	TGCGCCAGCAGCCAAGGGACTAGCGGGGGGCAAGAGACCCAGTACTTC
TRBV29-1	.	TRBJ2-5	.	CSVVLAQETQYF	TGCAGCGTTGTTCTAGCCCAAGAGACCCAGTACTTC
TRBV18	.	TRBJ2-7	once	CASSPTVPHEQYF	TGTGCCAGCTCACCAACAGTGCCCCACGAGCAGTACTTC
TRBV6-1	.	TRBJ1-2	once	CASSDRYCGYTF	TGTGCCAGCAGTGACAGGTACTGTGGCTACACCTTC
TRBV7-6	.	TRBJ2-5	.	CASSLSVGRDETQYF	TGTGCCAGCAGCTTATCGGTAGGCAGGGATGAGACCCAGTACTTC
TRBV6-1	.	TRBJ2-3	.	CASRGAGGDTQYF	TGTGCCAGCAGGGGGGCGGGCGGCGATACGCAGTATTTT
TRBV2	.	TRBJ2-5	.	CASKGTGRGETQYF	TGTGCCAGCAAGGGCACAGGGAGGGGAGAGACCCAGTACTTC
TRBV5-1	TRBD1	TRBJ2-7	.	CASRSGTGYEQYF	TGCGCCAGCAGGTCGGGGACAGGCTACGAGCAGTACTTC